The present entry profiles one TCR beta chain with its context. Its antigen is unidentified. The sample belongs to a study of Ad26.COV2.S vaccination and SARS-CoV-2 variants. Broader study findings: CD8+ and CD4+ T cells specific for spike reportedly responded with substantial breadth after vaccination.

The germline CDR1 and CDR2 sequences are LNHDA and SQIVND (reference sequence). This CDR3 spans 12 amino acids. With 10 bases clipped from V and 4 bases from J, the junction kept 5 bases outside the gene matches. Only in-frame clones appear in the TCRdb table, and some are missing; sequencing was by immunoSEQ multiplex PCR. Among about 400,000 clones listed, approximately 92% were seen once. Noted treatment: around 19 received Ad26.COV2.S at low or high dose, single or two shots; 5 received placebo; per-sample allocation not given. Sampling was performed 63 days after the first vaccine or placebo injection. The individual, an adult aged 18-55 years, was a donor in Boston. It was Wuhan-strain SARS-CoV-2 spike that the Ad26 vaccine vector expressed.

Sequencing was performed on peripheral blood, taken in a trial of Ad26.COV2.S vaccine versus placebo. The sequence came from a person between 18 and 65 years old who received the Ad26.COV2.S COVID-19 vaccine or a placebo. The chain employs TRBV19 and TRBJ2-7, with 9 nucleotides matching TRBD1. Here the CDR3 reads CATGQGQYEQYF. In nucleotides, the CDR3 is TGTGCCACCGGACAGGGGCAGTACGAGCAGTACTTC.